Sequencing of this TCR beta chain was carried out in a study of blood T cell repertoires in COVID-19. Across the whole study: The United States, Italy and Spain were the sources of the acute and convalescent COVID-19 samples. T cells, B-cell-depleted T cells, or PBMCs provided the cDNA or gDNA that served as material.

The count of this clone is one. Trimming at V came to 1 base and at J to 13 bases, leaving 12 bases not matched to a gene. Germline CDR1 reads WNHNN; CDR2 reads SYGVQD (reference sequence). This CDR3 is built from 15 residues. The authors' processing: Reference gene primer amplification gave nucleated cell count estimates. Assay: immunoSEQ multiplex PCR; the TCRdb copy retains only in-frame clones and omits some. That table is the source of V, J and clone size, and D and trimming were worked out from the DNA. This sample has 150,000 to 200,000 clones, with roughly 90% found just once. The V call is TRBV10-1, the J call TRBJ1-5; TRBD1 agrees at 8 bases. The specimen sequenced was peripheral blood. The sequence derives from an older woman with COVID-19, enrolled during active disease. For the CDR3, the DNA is TGCGCCAGCAGTGAGTGGCAGGGGGCAAACCCAGGGCAGCATTTT. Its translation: CASSEWQGANPGQHF.